The 28 T cell receptor beta chains below were found in one sample sequenced in a study of human T cells and chemical hapten exposure (dated by TCRdb to 2020 to 2023). Libraries were constructed by RACE. Sequencing used a NextSeq 500. Through fastp at Q25 and MiXCR, TCRdb rebuilt clones from the public reads, retaining in-frame beta chains. Rows merge per CDR3 protein into single entries with the most common DNA and genes. This sample lists just under 350,000 distinct CDR3 sequences; around 7% were detected once. Approximately 8% of the sample is held by the ten biggest clonotypes. The time point label of this sample denotes: patch test 1, 2 weeks after DPC sensitization. The treatment or condition label, read with the paper, signifies: therapeutic diphenylcyclopropenone sensitization with weekly scalp DPC. Specimen: whole blood, collected in connection with sensitization to the hapten diphenylcyclopropenone (DPC). Receptors were obtained from a woman between 18 and 30 years old with alopecia areata. Some clones in this sample may be carry-over from other donors' samples.

This chain joins TRBV6-1 and TRBJ1-1; D not resolved. This CDR3 has 13 residues. The germline V gene encodes CDR1 MNHNS and CDR2 SASEGT. Trimming removed 7 bases at V and 0 bases at J, with 9 bases between. CDR3 loop: CASKGPMNTEAFF. As DNA, the CDR3 is TGTGCCAGCAAGGGCCCCATGAACACTGAAGCTTTCTTT.

In its sample, this clonotype was seen a few times. V and J are TRBV5-5 and TRBJ2-5, with a tentative D call TRBD2 (5 bases). V dropped 2 bases and J dropped 2 bases, with 13 bases sitting between them. CDR3 length equals 15 residues. Germline loops: CDR1 SGHKS, CDR2 YYEKEE (reference sequence). The CDR3: CASSLQPGIQETQYF. The CDR3 nucleotides read TGTGCCAGCAGCTTACAGCCCGGGATACAAGAGACCCAGTACTTC.

CDR3: CASRKPGQGKQGYTF. CDR3 in DNA: TGCGCCAGCAGAAAACCGGGACAGGGAAAACAAGGCTACACCTTC. The chain uses TRBV4-1 and TRBJ1-2; 9 bases agree with TRBD1. This CDR3 is 15 amino acids long. CDR1 is MGHRA, CDR2 YSYEKL, per germline. Trimming removed 6 bases from V and 8 bases from J; junction bases left unmatched: 13.

This clonotype was recorded at least ten times. V and J are TRBV7-9 and TRBJ2-2, with D possibly being TRBD2 (6 bases). Trimming removed 2 bases at V and 4 bases at J, with 11 bases between. Germline CDR1 and CDR2: SEHNR and FQNEAQ (reference sequence). The CDR3 contains 15 residues. The CDR3 region is CASSLQRAVTGELFF. In nucleotides, the CDR3 is TGTGCCAGCAGCTTACAGCGGGCGGTCACCGGGGAGCTGTTTTTT.

This clonotype has a count of ten or more. The chain links TRBV6-1 to TRBJ1-5, with D possibly matching TRBD1 (6 bases). This CDR3 comprises 16 residues. Germline V gives CDR1 MNHNS, CDR2 SASEGT. V dropped 3 bases and J dropped 3 bases, with 15 bases sitting between them. DNA for the CDR3: TGTGCCAGCAGTGATCAGGGCAGGGGAAACAATCAGCCCCAGCATTTT. Its protein product is CASSDQGRGNNQPQHF.

This clonotype has more than one count but fewer than ten. The chain combines TRBV7-2 with TRBJ1-5; TRBD1 matches at 7 bases. The ends lost 6 bases at V and 3 bases at J; junction bases unmatched: 8. In germline, CDR1 is SGHTA, CDR2 FQGNSA. The CDR3 covers 15 residues. The CDR3 spells CASRRRDSDNQPQHF. The CDR3 DNA is TGTGCCAGCAGACGCCGGGACAGCGACAATCAGCCCCAGCATTTT.

The chain couples TRBV12-1 to TRBJ2-1. TRBV12-1 is labeled a pseudogene. The CDR3 has 17 amino acids. The CDR3 loop reads CASSSGIPPSSYNEQFF. DNA for the CDR3: TGTGCCAGCAGCTCCGGAATACCGCCGAGCTCCTACAATGAGCAGTTCTTC.

This clonotype was picked up a small number of times. The rearrangement uses TRBV6-1 and TRBJ1-3, with 8 bases fitting TRBD1. The CDR3 has 16 amino acids. Germline CDR1 is MNHNS and CDR2 is SASEGT. V trimming: 4 bases; J trimming: 2 bases; junction bases outside the gene matches: 7. The CDR3: CASSVDRGGAGNTIYF. The DNA of the CDR3 is TGTGCCAGCAGTGTTGACAGGGGCGGGGCTGGAAACACCATATATTTT.

The V call is TRBV7-8, the J call TRBJ1-6; D is unclear. The CDR3 sequence is 16 residues long. V lost 1 base to trimming and J lost 7 bases, with 14 bases between them. The germline V gene has CDR1 SGHVS and CDR2 FQNEAQ. The CDR3 protein is CASSLGRLSRNSPLHF. CDR3 DNA: TGTGCCAGCAGCTTAGGGAGGCTATCACGAAATTCACCCCTCCACTTT.

This clonotype was seen a few times. The J gene is TRBJ1-5, the V gene TRBV6-2 or TRBV6-3, with D possibly TRBD1 on 5 matching bases. The V end was cut by 8 bases, the J end by 5 bases, with 19 bases between. The CDR3 runs to 15 residues. Germline CDR1 and CDR2: MNHEY and SVGEGT. CDR3 nucleotides: TGTGCCAGCGGAGGGACGGGGTGGTACGATCAGCCCCAGCATTTT. Translating it yields CASGGTGWYDQPQHF.

This chain links TRBV20-1 with TRBJ2-7; D remains ambiguous. Per germline, CDR1 DFQATT and CDR2 SNEGSKA (reference sequence). The V end lost 7 bases, the J end lost 4 bases, and 11 bases lay between the germline ends. This CDR3 has 11 residues. The CDR3 reads CSVPDGYEQYF. The CDR3 DNA follows: TGCAGTGTCCCGGACGGGTACGAGCAGTACTTC.

This CDR3 reads CSVMTGVTETQYF. DNA of the CDR3: TGCAGCGTTATGACAGGGGTTACAGAGACCCAGTACTTC. V gene TRBV29-1 combines with J gene TRBJ2-5; 8 bases align to TRBD1. Trimming took 5 bases from V and 4 from J; bases not matched to a gene: 6. CDR1 SQVTM and CDR2 ANQGSEA come from the germline V gene. The CDR3 contains 13 residues.

This clonotype came up many times. This chain connects TRBV6-2 or TRBV6-3 to TRBJ2-3; 8 bases align to TRBD2. Germline CDR1 MNHEY, CDR2 SVGEGT. CDR3 length: 14 amino acids. The V and J ends lost 6 bases and 6 bases, in that order; junction bases with no gene match: 8. The CDR3 bases are TGTGCCAGCAGCCCCGGGGGGGCAGGGGATACGCAGTATTTT. Its protein is CASSPGGAGDTQYF.

V and J are TRBV2 and TRBJ2-7; TRBD2 aligns across 7 bases. The CDR3 is made up of 14 amino acids. Germline CDR1 and CDR2: SNHLY and FYNNEI. With V trimmed by 6 bases and J by 1 base, 6 bases remained unmatched. In nucleotides, the CDR3 is TGTGCCAGCAGCCGGGGAGGGACTTCCTACGAGCAGTACTTC. Translation gives CASSRGGTSYEQYF.

This clonotype was seen a handful of times. The chain joins TRBV2 to TRBJ1-1; tentative D call: TRBD1 (5 bases). Trimming removed 2 bases at V and 9 bases at J, with 16 bases between. This CDR3 spans 14 amino acids. Looked up from germline, CDR1 is SNHLY and CDR2 is FYNNEI. CDR3 protein: CASSEIGDEGKAFF. The CDR3 DNA reads TGTGCCAGCAGTGAAATTGGGGACGAAGGGAAAGCTTTCTTT.

This clonotype was detected only a few times. The chain is built from TRBV15 and TRBJ1-3; TRBD1 matches at 7 bases. Germline assignment: CDR1 LNHNV and CDR2 YYDKDF (reference sequence). The CDR3 consists of 17 residues. The junction had 9 bases not matched to a gene; V was cut back by 3 bases and J by 1 base. The CDR3 reads CATSSGLQGFSGNTIYF. The CDR3 nucleotides are TGTGCCACCAGCAGTGGACTACAGGGGTTTTCTGGAAACACCATATATTTT.

This clonotype was observed at least ten times. V gene TRBV5-5 combines with J gene TRBJ2-6; maybe TRBD2 (5 bases). The CDR3 length is 17 residues. The germline V gene has CDR1 SGHKS and CDR2 YYEKEE (reference sequence). With 4 bases removed from V and 2 bases from J, the gap between germline ends came to 16 bases. CDR3 bases: TGTGCCAGCAGCCCCTTTCTAGCCCCCCCTGGGGCCAACGTCCTGACTTTC. This translates into CASSPFLAPPGANVLTF.

The chain joins TRBV29-1 to TRBJ1-2; maybe TRBD1 (6 bases). The CDR3 length is 15 residues. With 4 bases removed from V and 10 bases from J, the gap between germline ends came to 25 bases. The germline gives CDR1 SQVTM, CDR2 ANQGSEA. This CDR3 reads CSVARSTGFNPSYTF. DNA for the CDR3: TGCAGCGTTGCAAGAAGCACAGGGTTTAACCCCTCCTACACCTTC.

Many counts were recorded for this clonotype. The rearrangement uses TRBV4-3 and TRBJ2-7; D uncertain. Trimming removed 4 bases at V and 6 bases at J, with 13 bases between. The germline CDR1 and CDR2 sequences are LGHNA and YSLEER. The CDR3 loop spans 13 amino acids. The CDR3 region has the DNA TGCGCCAGCAGCCGTTTGGGAAGTAGCGAGCAGTACTTC. Protein sequence: CASSRLGSSEQYF.

This clonotype came up many times. Germline is not matched at one junction end, which may reflect a read error. This sequence joins TRBV7-7 and TRBJ2-3; 7 bases align to TRBD1. Looked up from germline, CDR1 is SSHAT and CDR2 is FNYEAQ (reference sequence). This CDR3 is 14 amino acids long. The CDR3 nucleotides are TGTGCTAGCAGCTTAGGGGGACAGCCAGATACGCAGTATTTT. It encodes CASSLGGQPDTQYF.

The genes are TRBV10-3 and TRBJ2-7; no reliable D call. This CDR3 is 16 amino acids long. V was pared by 7 bases and J by 4 bases, with 23 bases between. Per the germline V gene, CDR1 is ENHRY and CDR2 is SYGVKD. The CDR3 loop is CAITDTTRSSSYEQYF. The CDR3 DNA is TGTGCCATCACAGACACAACACGGTCCTCTTCTTACGAGCAGTACTTC.

This clonotype appeared many times. The rearrangement links TRBV28 to TRBJ2-7; 8 bases agree with TRBD1. This CDR3 comprises 14 residues. With 5 bases clipped from V and 2 bases from J, the junction kept 5 bases outside the gene matches. The germline V gene encodes CDR1 MDHEN and CDR2 SYDVKM. CDR3 in amino acids: CASSPGTGTYEQYF. DNA for the CDR3: TGTGCCAGCAGTCCCGGGACAGGCACCTACGAGCAGTACTTC.

This clonotype was counted ten times or more. The V gene is TRBV14, the J gene TRBJ2-7, with a possible D match to TRBD2 (6 bases). Germline values: CDR1 SGHDN, CDR2 FVKESK. The CDR3 extends over 13 amino acids. V was shortened by 5 bases and J by 6 bases, with 14 bases between the two germline ends. CDR3 residues: CASSEEGLIEQYF. DNA of the CDR3: TGTGCCAGCAGCGAGGAGGGGTTGATCGAGCAGTACTTC. The whole variable domain, filled in from reference TRBV14 and TRBJ2-7, reads EAGVTQFPSHSVIEKGQTVTLRCDPISGHDNLYWYRRVMGKEIKFLLHFVKESKQDESGMPNNRFLAERTGGTYSTLKVQPAELEDSGVYFCASSEEGLIEQYFGPGTRLTVT.

CDR3 coding DNA: TGCAGTGCTAGAGATCCTGTTAATAGCGGGGGGGTCAATGAGCAGTTCTTC. It codes for CSARDPVNSGGVNEQFF. The chain joins TRBV20-1 to TRBJ2-1, with 11 nucleotides matching TRBD2. This CDR3 comprises 17 residues. Germline trimming cut 0 bases from V and 6 bases from J; bases unmatched to any gene: 10. Germline assignment: CDR1 DFQATT and CDR2 SNEGSKA (reference sequence).

V and J are TRBV5-6 and TRBJ2-1, with TRBD2 matching 10 bases. Germline CDR1 reads SGHDT; CDR2 reads YYEEEE. This CDR3 comprises 16 residues. V shed 4 bases, J shed 9 bases, and the junction held 13 bases outside the gene matches. The CDR3 region is CASSHFSGGVSREQFF. The DNA of the CDR3 is TGTGCCAGCAGCCATTTCAGCGGGGGGGTCTCTCGTGAGCAGTTCTTC.

This chain connects TRBV9 to TRBJ2-7, with 7 positions matching TRBD2. The trim removed 6 bases at V and 5 bases at J, leaving 11 bases unmatched. CDR1 SGDLS and CDR2 YYNGEE come from the germline V gene. The CDR3 is made up of 14 amino acids. CDR3: CASNSGTPGHEQYF. The CDR3, as DNA: TGTGCCAGCAACAGCGGGACTCCCGGTCACGAGCAGTACTTC.

The CDR3, as DNA: TGTGCCAGCTCACCAGTAGGACTTGGGGCTGGGGGAGAGCAGTTCTTC. Translated, it gives CASSPVGLGAGGEQFF. V usage is TRBV18 and J usage is TRBJ2-1; D possibly uses TRBD1 or TRBD2 (5 bases each). Germline-derived CDR1 and CDR2 are KGHSH and LQKENI. CDR3 size: 16 residues. V was trimmed by 2 bases and J by 10 bases, leaving 21 bases between them. Looking up the rest from reference TRBV18 and TRBJ2-1 gives the full variable domain: NAGVMQNPRHLVRRRGQEARLRCSPMKGHSHVYWYRQLPEEGLKFMVYLQKENIIDESGMPKERFSAEFPKEGPSILRIQQVVRGDSAAYFCASSPVGLGAGGEQFFGPGTRLTVL.

This clonotype was counted ten times or more. CDR3 DNA: TGTGCCAGCAGTTACCGACTGCAGGTGGACACCGGGGAGCTGTTTTTT. Translating gives CASSYRLQVDTGELFF. The chain has TRBV6-5 and TRBJ2-2; the D is unclear. The CDR3 totals 16 residues. Germline assignment: CDR1 MNHEY and CDR2 SVGAGI. Trimming left V 2 bases short and J 3 bases short, with 13 bases between.